This note documents a single T cell receptor beta chain sequence. Its antigen is still unknown. Libraries were prepared by immunoSEQ multiplex PCR; TCRdb keeps only in-frame clonotypes and omits some of them. The sample carries nearly 110,000 clones, over 75% recorded once. The entry originates in a study of OX40 agonist ivuxolimab in advanced cancers. Study-wide background: Patients' therapy was ivuxolimab, an antibody that acts as an agonist of OX40 (CD134). Of the patients, three showed partial responses, one with hepatocellular carcinoma and two with cutaneous melanoma.

Germline CDR1 and CDR2: SGHTA and FQGNSA. Trimming left V 7 bases short and J 1 base short, with 19 bases between. The CDR3 is 16 residues long. Findings and limits, study-wide: Clones of CD4+ and CD8+ blood T cells grew by week 6 at doses of 0.1 to 3.0 mg/kg.

Material: CD4+ or CD8+ T cells sorted from blood, obtained in a trial of the OX40 agonist ivuxolimab. V is TRBV7-2 and J is TRBJ2-5; D might be TRBD1 or TRBD2, each matching 6 bases. The clonotype comes from an adult with an advanced solid tumor such as melanoma, head and neck, liver or kidney cancer. The CDR3 here is CASKGGGRTFQETQYF. As DNA, the CDR3 is TGTGCCAGCAAAGGAGGGGGACGGACCTTCCAAGAGACCCAGTACTTC.